These T cell receptor beta chains were read from a single sample in a study of identical twins. TCRdb re-called the 5' RACE reads with MiXCR, one entry per CDR3 protein. This table has fewer than 800,000 distinct CDR3 sequences, roughly 7.2% appearing once. The same data also contributed to another study, on yellow fever vaccine responses in identical twins.

Sequenced input: PBMCs. These receptors were taken from a woman aged 18-29 years in good health. The CDR3 runs from the conserved cysteine through the conserved F or W. The D gene is left open where the match is weak. Not all rows give a size; the values are once, few, many and, for expanded clones, a class.

d_call | j_call | v_call | clone_size | cdr3_aa | cdr3_nt
TRBD1 | TRBJ1-4 | TRBV27 | NA | CASKKQGANEKLFF | TGTGCCAGCAAGAAGCAGGGGGCGAATGAAAAACTGTTTTTT
TRBD2 | TRBJ2-7 | TRBV4-2 | few | CASSQLSGRASYEQYF | TGTGCCAGCAGCCAGCTTAGCGGGAGGGCCTCCTACGAGCAGTACTTC
TRBD1 | TRBJ2-3 | TRBV7-8 | NA | CASSSTRTGIRGTDTQYF | TGTGCCAGCAGCTCCACTCGGACAGGGATCCGGGGCACAGATACGCAGTATTTT
NA | TRBJ2-1 | TRBV18 | few | CASSGLGLDPSYNEQFF | TGTGCCAGCTCCGGGCTGGGACTGGACCCCTCCTACAATGAGCAGTTCTTC
NA | TRBJ2-3 | TRBV29-1 | NA | CSVEESADTQYF | TGCAGCGTTGAAGAGTCTGCAGATACGCAGTATTTT
NA | TRBJ2-7 | TRBV29-1 | few | CSVEGVGEQYF | TGCAGCGTTGAGGGAGTCGGGGAGCAGTACTTC
TRBD2 | TRBJ2-4 | TRBV7-9 | few | CASRPGTSSAGGNIQYF | TGTGCCAGCAGACCCGGGACTAGCTCTGCTGGAGGAAACATTCAGTACTTC
TRBD1 | TRBJ1-2 | TRBV9 | many | CASSVDRGPYGYTF | TGTGCCAGCAGCGTAGACAGGGGCCCCTATGGCTACACCTTC
TRBD1 | TRBJ2-7 | TRBV4-1 | few | CASSQADRDGDEQYF | TGCGCCAGCAGCCAAGCTGACAGGGACGGAGACGAGCAGTACTTC
NA | TRBJ2-5 | TRBV6-5 | few | CASSYSPPWAGAYQETQYF | TGTGCCAGCAGTTACTCACCCCCTTGGGCAGGGGCTTACCAAGAGACCCAGTACTTC
NA | TRBJ2-3 | TRBV29-1 | many | CSVVPLKPPDTQYF | TGCAGCGTTGTGCCTCTTAAGCCACCAGATACGCAGTATTTT
TRBD2 | TRBJ2-1 | TRBV2 | NA | CASSRTSGSSSEQFF | TGTGCCAGCAGCAGGACTAGCGGGAGTTCCAGTGAGCAGTTCTTC
TRBD2 | TRBJ2-5 | TRBV27 | NA | CASRGGGLGETQYF | TGTGCCAGCAGGGGCGGGGGATTGGGAGAGACCCAGTACTTC
NA | TRBJ1-4 | TRBV7-8 | many | CASSLVGPPDEKLFF | TGTGCCAGCAGCTTAGTTGGCCCTCCGGATGAAAAACTGTTTTTT
NA | TRBJ1-4 | TRBV7-2 | few | CASSWRVLWGENEKLFF | TGTGCCAGCAGCTGGCGGGTTCTTTGGGGAGAAAATGAAAAACTGTTTTTT
NA | TRBJ2-5 | TRBV28 | few | CASSFPGRETQYF | TGTGCCAGCAGTTTTCCCGGGCGGGAGACCCAGTACTTC
TRBD1 | TRBJ1-2 | TRBV20-1 | NA | CSAKDREYNGYTF | TGCAGTGCTAAGGACAGGGAATATAATGGCTACACCTTC
NA | TRBJ1-2 | TRBV27 | NA | CASSSRGALPYGYTF | TGTGCCAGCAGTTCGAGGGGAGCTCTCCCCTATGGCTACACCTTC
TRBD2 | TRBJ2-3 | TRBV5-6 | NA | CASSWRTSGTDTQYF | TGTGCCAGCAGCTGGAGGACTAGCGGCACAGATACGCAGTATTTT
NA | TRBJ2-3 | TRBV29-1 | NA | CSARKKREADTQYF | TGCAGCGCCCGAAAGAAACGGGAAGCAGATACGCAGTATTTT
NA | TRBJ2-3 | TRBV12-3/TRBV12-4 | many | CASSLKGREPDTQYF | TGTGCCAGCAGTTTGAAGGGTAGGGAACCAGATACGCAGTATTTT
NA | TRBJ1-1 | TRBV5-1 | many | CASSSGGGLNTEAFF | TGCGCCAGCAGCAGCGGGGGAGGCCTGAACACTGAAGCTTTCTTT
TRBD2 | TRBJ2-3 | TRBV24-1 | NA | CATSGYSGRRDTQYF | TGTGCCACCAGTGGATACAGCGGGAGAAGGGATACGCAGTATTTT
NA | TRBJ2-2 | TRBV9 | few | CASSSWTANTGELFF | TGTGCCAGCAGCTCCTGGACAGCTAACACCGGGGAGCTGTTTTTT
NA | TRBJ1-5 | TRBV5-1 | many | CASSLDGQPNQPQHF | TGCGCCAGCAGCTTAGACGGACAGCCCAATCAGCCCCAGCATTTT
TRBD2 | TRBJ2-1 | TRBV12-3/TRBV12-4 | many | CASSSPVLAGEDEQFF | TGTGCCAGCAGCTCCCCGGTGTTAGCGGGAGAGGATGAGCAGTTCTTC
TRBD2 | TRBJ2-7 | TRBV20-1 | many | CSATGTSGTYEQYF | TGCAGTGCTACTGGGACTAGCGGGACTTACGAGCAGTACTTC
NA | TRBJ2-7 | TRBV10-3 | few | CAISESGREQYF | TGTGCCATCAGTGAGTCGGGGAGGGAGCAGTACTTC
NA | TRBJ2-7 | TRBV28 | few | CASSFFSSEQYF | TGTGCCAGCAGTTTCTTCAGCTCCGAGCAGTACTTC
NA | TRBJ2-3 | TRBV2 | NA | CASKGTTSTDTQYF | TGTGCCAGCAAAGGGACAACGAGCACAGATACGCAGTATTTT
NA | TRBJ2-7 | TRBV7-8 | once | CASTHSQGPYEQYF | TGTGCCAGCACCCACTCACAGGGACCCTACGAGCAGTACTTC
TRBD2 | TRBJ2-1 | TRBV3-1 | many | CASSQVTSGTSEYNEQFF | TGTGCCAGCAGCCAAGTAACCTCCGGGACTAGCGAGTACAATGAGCAGTTCTTC
TRBD1 | TRBJ1-2 | TRBV29-1 | NA | CSASGQRVSYTF | TGCAGCGCTTCGGGACAGCGAGTCAGCTACACCTTC
NA | TRBJ1-4 | TRBV12-3/TRBV12-4 | many | CASRSQTTNEKLFF | TGTGCCAGCAGATCGCAAACAACTAATGAAAAACTGTTTTTT
NA | TRBJ2-2 | TRBV3-1 | few | CASSQDQGETGELFF | TGTGCCAGCAGCCAAGATCAGGGCGAAACCGGGGAGCTGTTTTTT
NA | TRBJ1-2 | TRBV12-3/TRBV12-4 | NA | CASSQLGAAYGYTF | TGTGCCAGCAGCCAACTCGGGGCGGCCTATGGCTACACCTTC
NA | TRBJ2-1 | TRBV4-2 | many | CASSQDRGYNEQFF | TGTGCCAGCAGCCAAGACAGGGGATACAATGAGCAGTTCTTC
NA | TRBJ2-1 | TRBV5-5 | many | CASSLVRDSYNEQFF | TGTGCCAGCAGCTTGGTTAGGGACTCCTACAATGAGCAGTTCTTC
NA | TRBJ2-7 | TRBV12-3/TRBV12-4 | few | CASRTTGFGEQYF | TGTGCCAGCAGAACGACAGGTTTCGGCGAGCAGTACTTC
TRBD2 | TRBJ2-1 | TRBV15 | NA | CATSRVGLAGSDDNEQFF | TGTGCCACCAGCAGAGTAGGACTAGCGGGATCGGATGACAATGAGCAGTTCTTC
NA | TRBJ2-5 | TRBV21-1 | few | CASSNKGEETQYF | TGTGCCAGCAGCAACAAGGGGGAAGAGACCCAGTACTTC
NA | TRBJ1-1 | TRBV7-6 | many | CASSLRGGWAEAFF | TGTGCCAGCAGCTTGCGGGGCGGTTGGGCTGAAGCTTTCTTT
NA | TRBJ2-1 | TRBV20-1 | many | CSARDPGIHNEQFF | TGCAGTGCTAGAGACCCTGGCATCCACAATGAGCAGTTCTTC